One and the same sample provided the 13 T cell receptor beta chains below, sequenced in a study of PD-L1 blockade in urothelial cancer. Profiled with immunoSEQ multiplex PCR; TCRdb holds only in-frame clones, not every one. The table lists about 100,000 clones, around 85% of them singletons. The sequenced sample was PBMCs, obtained around atezolizumab (anti-PD-L1) treatment. All receptors derive from a man in his fifties with urothelial cancer.

The genes are TRBV6-5 and TRBJ2-5; the match to TRBD1 covers 8 bases. The CDR3 covers 15 residues. From germline, CDR1 is MNHEY and CDR2 SVGAGI. The J segment lost 4 bases and the V segment lost 6 bases, leaving 10 bases of the junction unmatched. The CDR3 is CASSARDRGRETQYF. The DNA for the CDR3 is TGTGCCAGCAGCGCCCGTGACAGGGGTAGAGAGACCCAGTACTTC.

This sequence joins TRBV28 and TRBJ1-6; 9 bases agree with TRBD1. CDR3 length: 15 residues. CDR1 MDHEN and CDR2 SYDVKM come from the germline V gene. With V trimmed by 6 bases and J by 9 bases, 9 bases remained unmatched. The CDR3 is CASRNRGQGSSPLHF. The CDR3 coding sequence is TGTGCCAGCAGAAATCGGGGACAGGGCTCTTCACCCCTCCACTTT.

The chain couples TRBV27 to TRBJ2-1; no clear D. Per the germline V gene, CDR1 is MNHEY and CDR2 is SMNVEV (reference sequence). Deletions cut 3 bases from V and 2 bases from J, with 17 bases between. The CDR3 runs 17 residues. CDR3 in DNA: TGTGCCAGCAGTTTGGTTGTCGGTGGTCTAGCCTACAATGAGCAGTTCTTC. It encodes CASSLVVGGLAYNEQFF.

This rearrangement joins TRBV28 to TRBJ2-5; 8 nucleotides align to TRBD2. The CDR3 length is 14 residues. The V gene's germline CDR1 is MDHEN and CDR2 SYDVKM. V trimming: 5 bases; J trimming: 5 bases; junction bases outside the gene matches: 7. The CDR3 sequence: CASSASGQGETQYF. Written as DNA, the CDR3 is TGTGCCAGCAGTGCTAGCGGGCAGGGGGAGACCCAGTACTTC. The whole variable domain, filled in from reference TRBV28 and TRBJ2-5, reads DVKVTQSSRYLVKRTGEKVFLECVQDMDHENMFWYRQDPGLGLRLIYFSYDVKMKEKGDIPEGYSVSREKKERFSLILESASTNQTSMYLCASSASGQGETQYFGPGTRLLVL.

V gene TRBV19 combines with J gene TRBJ2-1, with 7 positions matching TRBD1. There are 14 residues in the CDR3. Germline-derived CDR1 and CDR2 are LNHDA and SQIVND (reference sequence). Trimming removed 7 bases from V and 8 bases from J; junction bases left unmatched: 11. CDR3 DNA sequence: TGTGCCAGTACGCGGACAGGACCCCTGGATGAGCAGTTCTTC. Amino acids: CASTRTGPLDEQFF.

This clone showed up just once. The J gene is TRBJ2-6, the V gene TRBV19; TRBD1 matches 9 bases. Germline CDR1 LNHDA, CDR2 SQIVND (reference sequence). With V trimmed by 5 bases and J by 2 bases, 7 bases remained unmatched. The CDR3 loop spans 17 amino acids. The CDR3, as DNA: TGTGCCAGTAGTGGAACAGGGGGCTCCACTGGGGCCAACGTCCTGACTTTC. Translating it yields CASSGTGGSTGANVLTF. Combining the CDR3 with reference TRBV19 and TRBJ2-6 gives the whole variable domain DGGITQSPKYLFRKEGQNVTLSCEQNLNHDAMYWYRQDPGQGLRLIYYSQIVNDFQKGDIAEGYSVSREKKESFPLTVTSAQKNPTAFYLCASSGTGGSTGANVLTFGAGSRLTVL.

The gene calls are TRBV7-2 and TRBJ2-7, with TRBD1 as a possible D gene (6 bases). There are 16 residues in the CDR3. V lost 5 bases, J lost 0 bases, and 17 bases lay in between. Germline values: CDR1 SGHTA, CDR2 FQGNSA. This CDR3 reads CASSPRGTLSSYEQYF. DNA of the CDR3: TGTGCCAGCAGCCCAAGAGGGACACTGAGCTCCTACGAGCAGTACTTC.

This chain's CDR3 is CASRRQGGRQPQHF. For the CDR3, the DNA is TGTGCCAGTAGGAGACAGGGGGGAAGGCAGCCCCAGCATTTT. The chain uses TRBV19 and TRBJ1-5, with 9 bases that match TRBD1. The V gene end was trimmed by 6 bases and the J gene end by 7 bases; junction bases not matched to a gene: 7. The CDR3 has 14 residues. Germline V lookup: CDR1 LNHDA, CDR2 SQIVND (reference sequence).

The chain couples TRBV9 to TRBJ1-2; D ambiguous. Trimming removed 0 bases at V and 0 bases at J, with 9 bases between. CDR1 is SGDLS and CDR2 is YYNGEE in the germline V gene. The CDR3 is 15 residues long. For the CDR3, the DNA is TGTGCCAGCAGCGTAGACCGGGTATCTAACTATGGCTACACCTTC. Translated: CASSVDRVSNYGYTF.

The chain employs TRBV30 and TRBJ2-7, with no clear D. This CDR3 is built from 13 residues. Germline V CDR1 and CDR2: GTSNPN, SVGIG (reference sequence). V was cut by 5 bases and J by 2 bases, with 13 bases left in between. CDR3 nucleotides: TGTGCCTGGGGCGGAACCACCGCCTACGAGCAGTACTTC. This codes for CAWGGTTAYEQYF.

The CDR3 loop is CASSSTGVSGNTIYF. In nucleotides, the CDR3 is TGTGCCAGCAGTTCTACAGGGGTTTCTGGAAACACCATATATTTT. V and J are TRBV2 and TRBJ1-3; 7 positions match TRBD1. V shed 5 bases and J 1 base; nucleotides not matched to a gene: 5. This CDR3 has 15 amino acids. The germline CDR1 and CDR2 sequences are SNHLY and FYNNEI.

This clone was seen a handful of times. The V and J genes are TRBV5-1 and TRBJ2-7; 9 bases are shared with TRBD1. The CDR3 runs 13 residues. Germline V gives CDR1 SGHRS, CDR2 YFSETQ. With V trimmed by 7 bases and J by 3 bases, 5 bases remained unmatched. Written as DNA, the CDR3 is TGCGCCAGCTCCAGGACAGGGGTCTACGAGCAGTACTTC. Protein product: CASSRTGVYEQYF.

The chain is built from TRBV30 and TRBJ2-1; D ambiguous. Per the germline V gene, CDR1 is GTSNPN and CDR2 is SVGIG (reference sequence). Trimming cost V 0 bases and J 6 bases, with 12 bases left between them. The CDR3 runs 14 residues. This CDR3 reads CAWSVLSEINEQFF. DNA of the CDR3: TGTGCCTGGAGTGTACTATCCGAGATCAATGAGCAGTTCTTC.